The 29 T cell receptor beta chains given below trace back to one sample, sequenced in a study of shared clonotypes between healthy human individuals. Measured with immunoSEQ multiplex PCR; TCRdb has only the in-frame clones, and not every one. Seen here are roughly 300,000 clones, around four fifths observed once, and the top ten hold about 10%. Specimen: memory CD4+ T cells sorted from blood. Regarding subset: CD45RA-negative fraction. These receptors all stem from a man between 25 and 39 years old in good health.

V is TRBV28 and J is TRBJ2-7; 10 bases map to TRBD2. Unmatched junction bases numbered 9, after V lost 1 base and J lost 3 bases. This CDR3 has 17 residues. CDR1 and CDR2 from the germline V gene are MDHEN and SYDVKM. CDR3 region: CASSLLGAGTSDYEQYF. CDR3 in DNA: TGTGCCAGCAGTTTATTGGGGGCCGGGACTAGCGACTACGAGCAGTACTTC.

The rearrangement joins TRBV6-1 to TRBJ2-5, with TRBD2 matching over 9 bases. Per germline, CDR1 MNHNS and CDR2 SASEGT. V was clipped by 2 bases and J by 7 bases; unmatched bases: 11. The CDR3 covers 16 residues. CDR3 nucleotide sequence: TGTGCCAGCAGTGAAACCGGGACTAGCATAGGCGGGACCCAGTACTTC. Amino acid sequence: CASSETGTSIGGTQYF.

As DNA, the CDR3 is TGTGCCAGCAGTGAAGTAAAGGGGACGGGGACGCAGTATTTT. As protein: CASSEVKGTGTQYF. This rearrangement joins TRBV2 to TRBJ2-3, with D possibly called TRBD1 or TRBD2 (5 bases each). The CDR3 has 14 residues. Germline V gives CDR1 SNHLY, CDR2 FYNNEI. The V end lost 1 base, the J end lost 9 bases, and 14 bases lay between the germline ends.

Many counts were recorded for this clone. Other DNA sequences in this specimen translate into the identical CDR3. The V and J genes are TRBV7-9 and TRBJ2-5, with 7 bases that match TRBD1. The trim removed 4 bases at V and 5 bases at J, leaving 4 bases unmatched. Germline V gene lookup returns CDR1 SEHNR and CDR2 FQNEAQ (reference sequence). The CDR3 consists of 13 residues. The CDR3 here is CASSSRGPETQYF. The CDR3 DNA is TGTGCCAGCAGCTCAAGGGGGCCTGAGACCCAGTACTTC.

The table lists this clone with a few counts. This chain links TRBV28 with TRBJ2-7; D not resolved. V was pared by 7 bases and J by 5 bases, with 12 bases between. Germline CDR1 is MDHEN and CDR2 is SYDVKM. This CDR3 comprises 12 residues. The CDR3 bases are TGTGCCAGCAAAAGGCCTATCGACGAGCAGTACTTC. This translates into CASKRPIDEQYF.

This clone turned up a few times. The chain combines TRBV2 with TRBJ1-1; TRBD1 aligns across 7 bases. J lost 5 bases, V lost 4 bases, and 7 bases had no gene match. The CDR3 has 14 residues. Germline CDR1 SNHLY, CDR2 FYNNEI. The CDR3: CASSVDRVGTEAFF. CDR3 nucleotide sequence: TGTGCCAGCAGTGTAGACAGGGTCGGGACTGAAGCTTTCTTT.

The rearrangement joins TRBV18 to TRBJ2-4; 8 bases are a match to TRBD1. Per the germline V gene, CDR1 is KGHSH and CDR2 is LQKENI. J gave up 8 bases and V 1 base, and 4 bases lay outside the gene matches. CDR3 length: 14 residues. This chain's CDR3 is CASSPRTGNDIQYF. The CDR3 nucleotides are TGTGCCAGCTCACCACGGACAGGGAATGACATTCAGTACTTC.

J is TRBJ1-4 and V is TRBV30; TRBD1 might be the D (5 bases). The V and J ends lost 3 bases and 1 base respectively, with 9 bases between them. This CDR3 contains 14 residues. The germline gives CDR1 GTSNPN, CDR2 SVGIG (reference sequence). This CDR3 reads CAWRSGGTNEKLFF. CDR3 bases: TGTGCCTGGAGGAGTGGGGGAACTAATGAAAAACTGTTTTTT. The full variable domain, completed using reference TRBV30 and TRBJ1-4, is SQTIHQWPATLVQPVGSPLSLECTVEGTSNPNLYWYRQAAGRGLQLLFYSVGIGQISSEVPQNLSASRPQDRQFILSSKKLLLSDSGFYLCAWRSGGTNEKLFFGSGTQLSVL.

This chain joins TRBV6-1 and TRBJ1-2; D gene uncertain. Germline values: CDR1 MNHNS, CDR2 SASEGT. Trimming removed 6 bases from V and 0 bases from J, with 8 bases in between. CDR3 length: 13 amino acids. CDR3 in DNA: TGTGCCAGCAGGCACAGCGCTAACTATGGCTACACCTTC. This codes for CASRHSANYGYTF.

This chain uses TRBV19 with TRBJ2-3; no firm D call. The V end lost 6 bases, the J end lost 2 bases, and 9 bases lay between the germline ends. The CDR3 is 13 residues long. Germline V gene data show CDR1 as LNHDA and CDR2 as SQIVND (reference sequence). In nucleotides, the CDR3 is TGTGCCAGTAGGGAGCGAGACACAGATACGCAGTATTTT. It codes for CASRERDTDTQYF.

V usage is TRBV2 and J usage is TRBJ1-4, with D maybe TRBD1 (6 bases). Per the germline V gene, CDR1 is SNHLY and CDR2 is FYNNEI. This CDR3 comprises 14 residues. The ends were cut back, 2 bases at V and 12 bases at J, with 16 bases in the middle. Written as DNA, the CDR3 is TGTGCCAGCAGTGAACACCCAACAGGGACCCAACTGTTTTTT. Encoded protein: CASSEHPTGTQLFF.

The V and J genes are TRBV4-3 and TRBJ2-7; 10 bases are a match to TRBD2. The CDR3 is 15 amino acids. The V gene's germline CDR1 is LGHNA and CDR2 YSLEER. Trimming removed 0 bases from V and 5 bases from J; junction bases left unmatched: 4. CDR3 coding DNA: TGCGCCAGCAGCCAAGATTTTCTAGCGGGAGACGAGCAGTACTTC. It codes for CASSQDFLAGDEQYF.

The CDR3 loop is CSTWTDTYEQYF. CDR3 sequence (DNA): TGCAGCACTTGGACCGATACCTACGAGCAGTACTTC. The genes are TRBV29-1 and TRBJ2-7; D is ambiguous. Germline CDR1 reads SQVTM; CDR2 reads ANQGSEA. This CDR3 is 12 amino acids long. The ends were cut back, 8 bases at V and 2 bases at J, with 13 bases in the middle.

Many counts were recorded for this clone. The chain recombines TRBV7-2 with TRBJ1-2; perhaps TRBD1 as D (5 bases). The CDR3 has 17 residues. Per the germline V gene, CDR1 is SGHTA and CDR2 is FQGNSA. The V end was cut by 7 bases, the J end by 0 bases, with 21 bases between. The DNA of the CDR3 is TGTGCCAGCACCACTTTTTGGGGCAGGAACACTAACTATGGCTACACCTTC. This encodes CASTTFWGRNTNYGYTF.

The rearrangement uses TRBV5-1 and TRBJ1-3; D remains unclear. The CDR3 is 16 amino acids. CDR1 is SGHRS, CDR2 YFSETQ, per germline. The ends were cut back, 0 bases at V and 0 bases at J, with 10 bases in the middle. The CDR3 DNA is TGCGCCAGCAGCTTGGGGGGAAGGACCTCTGGAAACACCATATATTTT. This translates into CASSLGGRTSGNTIYF.

A single count supports this clone. V and J are TRBV18 and TRBJ1-2, with TRBD1 matching over 7 bases. Germline lookup yields CDR1 KGHSH and CDR2 LQKENI. Losses at the gene ends were 3 bases for V and 5 bases for J; bases not matched to a gene: 12. This CDR3 has 16 residues. In DNA form, the CDR3 reads TGTGCCAGCTCACCGGGAACCGGGACAGCACTATATGGCTACACCTTC. Its translation is CASSPGTGTALYGYTF.

The chain uses TRBV9 and TRBJ2-7, with 10 bases matching TRBD1. With V trimmed by 4 bases and J by 2 bases, 6 bases remained unmatched. Germline V lookup: CDR1 SGDLS, CDR2 YYNGEE. The CDR3 consists of 15 residues. The CDR3 DNA is TGTGCCAGCAGCTTCCGGGACAGGGGAGCCTACGAGCAGTACTTC. Translated: CASSFRDRGAYEQYF.

This clone was picked up a small number of times. V usage is TRBV11-2 and J usage is TRBJ1-1; 8 nucleotides agree with TRBD1. Germline lookup yields CDR1 SGHAT and CDR2 FQNNGV. CDR3 length: 15 amino acids. J was trimmed by 10 bases and V by 2 bases; bases with no gene match: 12. Here the CDR3 DNA reads TGTGCCAGCAGCTTACAGGGGGCGCTTAACGTAGGAGCTTTCTTT. This gives the protein CASSLQGALNVGAFF.

This clone was seen only a few times. The chain carries TRBV30 and TRBJ1-5, with D uncertain. This CDR3 has 15 amino acids. Germline CDR1 is GTSNPN and CDR2 is SVGIG (reference sequence). V was trimmed by 2 bases and J by 3 bases, leaving 14 bases between them. The CDR3 protein is CAWSSEGGNNQPQHF. For the CDR3, the DNA is TGTGCCTGGAGTTCCGAAGGTGGGAACAATCAGCCCCAGCATTTT. Variable domain in full (rest from reference TRBV30 and TRBJ1-5): SQTIHQWPATLVQPVGSPLSLECTVEGTSNPNLYWYRQAAGRGLQLLFYSVGIGQISSEVPQNLSASRPQDRQFILSSKKLLLSDSGFYLCAWSSEGGNNQPQHFGDGTRLSIL.

The V call is TRBV27, the J call TRBJ2-1, with 11 bases lining up with TRBD2. The ends lost 6 bases at V and 8 bases at J; junction bases unmatched: 15. The CDR3 has 17 amino acids. CDR1 is MNHEY, CDR2 SMNVEV, per germline (reference sequence). This CDR3 reads CASRPGLAAYWGHEQFF. The DNA for the CDR3 is TGTGCCAGCAGACCGGGACTAGCGGCATACTGGGGGCATGAGCAGTTCTTC.

In its sample, this clone was seen a few times. The chain combines TRBV4-1 with TRBJ1-5; D call uncertain. Germline V gives CDR1 MGHRA, CDR2 YSYEKL. The CDR3 has 15 amino acids. V lost 1 base, J lost 0 bases, and 7 bases lay in between. DNA for the CDR3: TGCGCCAGCAGCCAAGGGTTTGTTAGCAATCAGCCCCAGCATTTT. Its translation: CASSQGFVSNQPQHF.

In this sample, this clone turned up many times. V gene TRBV4-1 combines with J gene TRBJ2-2; 13 nucleotides match TRBD2. Germline V lookup: CDR1 MGHRA, CDR2 YSYEKL. The J segment lost 5 bases and the V segment lost 2 bases, leaving 8 bases of the junction unmatched. This CDR3 contains 18 residues. CDR3 loop: CASSQTGLAGALTGELFF. DNA for the CDR3: TGCGCCAGCAGCCAAACCGGACTAGCGGGAGCGTTGACCGGGGAGCTGTTTTTT.

This clone was seen just once. V usage is TRBV7-9 and J usage is TRBJ2-6, with D possibly TRBD2 on 5 matching bases. V gave up 5 bases and J gave up 2 bases, with 10 bases separating them. Per the germline V gene, CDR1 is SEHNR and CDR2 is FQNEAQ (reference sequence). There are 15 residues in the CDR3. CDR3 DNA sequence: TGTGCCAGCAGCCTGAGGACTGCTGGGGCCAACGTCCTGACTTTC. Its translation: CASSLRTAGANVLTF.

This sequence joins TRBV10-3 and TRBJ1-2; TRBD1 is a possible D gene (5 bases). The CDR3 is made up of 15 amino acids. The ends were cut back, 6 bases at V and 2 bases at J, with 16 bases in the middle. The germline V gene encodes CDR1 ENHRY and CDR2 SYGVKD. The CDR3 coding sequence is TGTGCCATCAGGGGGGAGCTGACAGAAAACTATGGCTACACCTTC. Translated: CAIRGELTENYGYTF.

The rearrangement uses TRBV6-1 and TRBJ2-3, with a tentative D call TRBD1 (6 bases). The CDR3 loop spans 15 amino acids. Looked up from germline, CDR1 is MNHNS and CDR2 is SASEGT. Trimming removed 5 bases at V and 5 bases at J, with 17 bases between. In nucleotides, the CDR3 is TGTGCCAGCAGTTCCCCGACAGGTCACCAAGATACGCAGTATTTT. Amino acids: CASSSPTGHQDTQYF.

This clone was recorded only once. The chain is built from TRBV7-9 and TRBJ1-2; D remains unclear. The CDR3 length is 13 residues. Germline V lookup: CDR1 SEHNR, CDR2 FQNEAQ (reference sequence). Trimming removed 5 bases from V and 10 bases from J, with 17 bases in between. The DNA for the CDR3 is TGTGCCAGCAGCCTCCAGGTTGAAAGTGACTACACCTTC. This translates into CASSLQVESDYTF. The whole variable domain, filled in from reference TRBV7-9 and TRBJ1-2, reads DTGVSQNPRHKITKRGQNVTFRCDPISEHNRLYWYRQTLGQGPEFLTYFQNEAQLEKSRLLSDRFSAERPKGSFSTLEIQRTEQGDSAMYLCASSLQVESDYTFGSGTRLTVV.

The chain's CDR3 is CAWNQGGHEQYF. As DNA, the CDR3 is TGTGCCTGGAACCAAGGGGGCCACGAGCAGTACTTC. The chain carries TRBV30 and TRBJ2-7; TRBD1 matches 7 bases. V lost 4 bases, J lost 5 bases, and 5 bases stayed unmatched. This CDR3 contains 12 residues. The germline CDR1 and CDR2 sequences are GTSNPN and SVGIG (reference sequence).

This chain links TRBV5-1 with TRBJ2-1; 10 bases fit TRBD2. With V trimmed by 5 bases and J by 2 bases, 7 bases remained unmatched. From germline, CDR1 is SGHRS and CDR2 YFSETQ. The CDR3 is made up of 16 amino acids. The CDR3 spells CASRQTSGFPYNEQFF. The DNA for the CDR3 is TGCGCCAGCAGACAGACTAGCGGGTTCCCCTACAATGAGCAGTTCTTC. Using reference TRBV5-1 and TRBJ2-1 for the parts outside the CDR3, the full variable domain is KAGVTQTPRYLIKTRGQQVTLSCSPISGHRSVSWYQQTPGQGLQFLFEYFSETQRNKGNFPGRFSGRQFSNSRSEMNVSTLELGDSALYLCASRQTSGFPYNEQFFGPGTRLTVL.

The J gene is TRBJ1-3, the V gene TRBV18, with 8 nucleotides matching TRBD1. This CDR3 comprises 15 residues. CDR1 is KGHSH and CDR2 is LQKENI in the germline V gene. Trimming removed 3 bases from V and 2 bases from J; junction bases left unmatched: 3. The CDR3: CASSPGQGAGNTIYF. The CDR3 bases are TGTGCCAGCTCACCCGGACAGGGAGCTGGAAACACCATATATTTT.